This T cell receptor beta chain was identified in a study of response to subunit inactivated influenza vaccine. Regarding the study as a whole: Authors proposed each seasonal influenza vaccination draws in few new T cells.

From germline, CDR1 is GTSNPN and CDR2 SVGIG (reference sequence). The CDR3 is made up of 15 amino acids. Trimming left V 0 bases short and J 5 bases short, with 14 bases between. TCRdb passed the RT-PCR reads through MiXCR, listing each CDR3 protein once. The sample holds more than 450,000 distinct CDR3 sequences; roughly 8.2% are singletons and the top ten take over 10%. As for this clonotype: Its cognate antigen is unknown.

The chain joins TRBV30 to TRBJ2-1; D is tentatively TRBD1 or TRBD2 (6 bases each). Source: PBMCs from blood, taken less than 25 months after vaccination. This sequence was found in a man aged 45-69 years who received an inactivated influenza vaccine. The CDR3 protein is CAWSVGGYSNNEQFF. CDR3 DNA: TGTGCCTGGAGTGTAGGGGGGTACAGTAACAATGAGCAGTTCTTC.